This TCR beta chain stems from a study of blood T cell repertoires in COVID-19. The overall study: Samples representing acute and convalescent COVID-19 were sourced from the United States, Italy and Spain. T cells, B-cell-depleted T cells, or PBMCs provided the cDNA or gDNA that served as material.

Participants were aged about 18 to 89 years from roughly 26 US areas. Participants' own reports of clinical history determined their cohort assignment. TCRdb's copy holds only in-frame clones and misses some; the assay was immunoSEQ multiplex PCR. Of about 430,000 clones listed, over 75% are singletons. Sequencing input: PBMCs or T cells enriched from blood (not recorded which). The clonotype was recovered from a woman aged 30 to 39 with acute COVID-19.

The CDR3 reads CASSLGGLYTDTQYF. Here the CDR3 DNA reads TGTGCCAGCAGCCTGGGGGGACTTTACACAGATACGCAGTATTTT. The V call is TRBV5-4, the J call TRBJ2-3; maybe TRBD2 (6 bases). This CDR3 has 15 residues. Trimming took 4 bases from V and 2 from J, leaving 14 bases between them. Per the germline V gene, CDR1 is SGHNT and CDR2 is YYREEE (reference sequence).